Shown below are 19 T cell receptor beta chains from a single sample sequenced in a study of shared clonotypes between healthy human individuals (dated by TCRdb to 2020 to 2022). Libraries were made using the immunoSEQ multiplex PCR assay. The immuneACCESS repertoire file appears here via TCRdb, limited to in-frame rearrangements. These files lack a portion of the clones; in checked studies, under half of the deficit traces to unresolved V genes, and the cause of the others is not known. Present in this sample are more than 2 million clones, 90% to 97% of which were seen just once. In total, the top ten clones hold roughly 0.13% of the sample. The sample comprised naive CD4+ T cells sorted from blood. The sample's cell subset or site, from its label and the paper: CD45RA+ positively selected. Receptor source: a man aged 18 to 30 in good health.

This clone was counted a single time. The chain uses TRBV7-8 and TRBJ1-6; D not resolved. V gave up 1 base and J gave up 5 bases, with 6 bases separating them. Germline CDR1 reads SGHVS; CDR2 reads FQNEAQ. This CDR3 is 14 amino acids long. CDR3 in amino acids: CASSLVENNSPLHF. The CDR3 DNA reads TGTGCCAGCAGCTTAGTGGAGAATAATTCACCCCTCCACTTT.

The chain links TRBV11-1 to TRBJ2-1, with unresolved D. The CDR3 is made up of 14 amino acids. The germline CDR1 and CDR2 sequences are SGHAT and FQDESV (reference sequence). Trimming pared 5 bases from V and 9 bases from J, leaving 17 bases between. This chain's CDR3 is CASSPPASDGEQFF. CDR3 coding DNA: TGTGCCAGCAGCCCCCCGGCTTCCGACGGTGAGCAGTTCTTC. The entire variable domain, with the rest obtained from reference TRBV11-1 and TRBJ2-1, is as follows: EAEVAQSPRYKITEKSQAVAFWCDPISGHATLYWYRQILGQGPELLVQFQDESVVDDSQLPKDRFSAERLKGVDSTLKIQPAELGDSAMYLCASSPPASDGEQFFGPGTRLTVL.

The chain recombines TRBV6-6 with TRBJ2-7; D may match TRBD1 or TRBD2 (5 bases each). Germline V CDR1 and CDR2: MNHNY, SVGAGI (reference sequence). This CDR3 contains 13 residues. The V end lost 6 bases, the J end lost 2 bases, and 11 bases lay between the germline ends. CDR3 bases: TGTGCCAGCAGCGGGACGCAGACCTACGAGCAGTACTTC. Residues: CASSGTQTYEQYF.

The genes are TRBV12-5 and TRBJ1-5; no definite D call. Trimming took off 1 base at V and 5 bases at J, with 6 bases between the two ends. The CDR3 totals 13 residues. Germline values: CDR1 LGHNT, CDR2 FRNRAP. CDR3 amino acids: CASGLDTDQPQHF. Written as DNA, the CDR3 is TGTGCTAGTGGTTTGGATACAGATCAGCCCCAGCATTTT.

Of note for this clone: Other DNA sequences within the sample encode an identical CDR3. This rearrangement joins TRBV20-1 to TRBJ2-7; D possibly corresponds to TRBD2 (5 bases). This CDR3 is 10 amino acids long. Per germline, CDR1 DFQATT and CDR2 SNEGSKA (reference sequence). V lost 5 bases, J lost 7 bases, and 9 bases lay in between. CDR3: CSASSGEQYF. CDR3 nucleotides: TGCAGTGCTTCGTCGGGAGAGCAGTACTTC.

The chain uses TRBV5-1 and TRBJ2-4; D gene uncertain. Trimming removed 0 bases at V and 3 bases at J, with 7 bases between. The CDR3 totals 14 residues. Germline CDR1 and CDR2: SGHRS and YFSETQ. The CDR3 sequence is CASSLEAVKNIQYF. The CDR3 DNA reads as TGCGCCAGCAGCTTGGAGGCAGTCAAAAACATTCAGTACTTC.

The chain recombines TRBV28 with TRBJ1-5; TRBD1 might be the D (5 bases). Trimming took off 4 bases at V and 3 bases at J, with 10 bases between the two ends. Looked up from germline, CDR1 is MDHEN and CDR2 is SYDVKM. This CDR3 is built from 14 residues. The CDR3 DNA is TGTGCCAGCAGTTACCGGACACACAATCAGCCCCAGCATTTT. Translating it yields CASSYRTHNQPQHF. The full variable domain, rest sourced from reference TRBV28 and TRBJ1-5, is DVKVTQSSRYLVKRTGEKVFLECVQDMDHENMFWYRQDPGLGLRLIYFSYDVKMKEKGDIPEGYSVSREKKERFSLILESASTNQTSMYLCASSYRTHNQPQHFGDGTRLSIL.

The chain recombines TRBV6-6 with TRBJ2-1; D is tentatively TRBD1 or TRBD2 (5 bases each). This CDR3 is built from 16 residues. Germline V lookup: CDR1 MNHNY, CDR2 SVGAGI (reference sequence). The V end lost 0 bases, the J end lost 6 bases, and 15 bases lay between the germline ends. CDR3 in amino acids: CASSYSGDPPGNEQFF. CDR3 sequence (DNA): TGTGCCAGCAGTTACTCCGGGGACCCCCCAGGCAATGAGCAGTTCTTC.

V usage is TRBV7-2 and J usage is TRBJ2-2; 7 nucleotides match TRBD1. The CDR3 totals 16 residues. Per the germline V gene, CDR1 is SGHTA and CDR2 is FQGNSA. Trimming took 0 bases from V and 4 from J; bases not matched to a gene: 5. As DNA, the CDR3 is TGTGCCAGCAGCTTAGCTGGGACAGATATCACCGGGGAGCTGTTTTTT. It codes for CASSLAGTDITGELFF.

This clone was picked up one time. CDR3 coding DNA: TGTGCCATCAGTGGATGGGACTCCAACACCGGGGAGCTGTTTTTT. It specifies CAISGWDSNTGELFF. J is TRBJ2-2 and V is TRBV10-3; possibly TRBD2 for D (6 bases). Trimming stripped 4 bases from V and 2 bases from J, with 11 bases between. This CDR3 is 15 amino acids long. Germline V gene lookup returns CDR1 ENHRY and CDR2 SYGVKD.

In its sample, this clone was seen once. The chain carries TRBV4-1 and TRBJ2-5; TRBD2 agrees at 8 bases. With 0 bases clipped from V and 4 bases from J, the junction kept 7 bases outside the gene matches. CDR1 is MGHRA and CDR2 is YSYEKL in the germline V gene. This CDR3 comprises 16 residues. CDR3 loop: CASSQEATSEAETQYF. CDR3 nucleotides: TGCGCCAGCAGCCAAGAGGCGACTAGCGAGGCAGAGACCCAGTACTTC.

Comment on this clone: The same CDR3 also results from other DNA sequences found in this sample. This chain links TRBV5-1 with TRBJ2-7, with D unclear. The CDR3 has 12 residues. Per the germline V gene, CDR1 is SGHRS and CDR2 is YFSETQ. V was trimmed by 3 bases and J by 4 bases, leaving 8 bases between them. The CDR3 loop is CASSSDRYEQYF. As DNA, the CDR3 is TGCGCCAGCAGCTCCGATAGGTACGAGCAGTACTTC. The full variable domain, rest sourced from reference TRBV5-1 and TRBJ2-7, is KAGVTQTPRYLIKTRGQQVTLSCSPISGHRSVSWYQQTPGQGLQFLFEYFSETQRNKGNFPGRFSGRQFSNSRSEMNVSTLELGDSALYLCASSSDRYEQYFGPGTRLTVT.

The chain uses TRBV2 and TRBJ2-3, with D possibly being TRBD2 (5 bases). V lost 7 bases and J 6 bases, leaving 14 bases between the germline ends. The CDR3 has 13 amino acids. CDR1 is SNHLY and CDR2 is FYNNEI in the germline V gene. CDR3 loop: CASTGLISDTQYF. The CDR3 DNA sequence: TGTGCCAGCACTGGACTTATTTCGGATACGCAGTATTTT.

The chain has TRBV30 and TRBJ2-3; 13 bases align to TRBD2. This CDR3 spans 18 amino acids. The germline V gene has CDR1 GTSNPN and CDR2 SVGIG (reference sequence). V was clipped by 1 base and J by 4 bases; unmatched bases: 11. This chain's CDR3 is CAWSDNLGLAGAADTQYF. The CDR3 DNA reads TGTGCCTGGAGTGACAACCTCGGACTAGCGGGAGCAGCAGATACGCAGTATTTT.

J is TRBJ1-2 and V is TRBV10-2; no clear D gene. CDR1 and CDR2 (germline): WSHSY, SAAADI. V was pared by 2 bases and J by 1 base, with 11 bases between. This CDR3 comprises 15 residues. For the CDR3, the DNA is TGCGCCAGCAGTGAGACTCCGACAATTAACTATGGCTACACCTTC. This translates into CASSETPTINYGYTF.

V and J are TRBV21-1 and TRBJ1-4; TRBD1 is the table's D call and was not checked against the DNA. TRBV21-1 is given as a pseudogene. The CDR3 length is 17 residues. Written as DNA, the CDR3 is TGTGCCAGCAGCAAAGGATATCAGGGGGCAACTAATGAAAAACTGTTTTTT. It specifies CASSKGYQGATNEKLFF.

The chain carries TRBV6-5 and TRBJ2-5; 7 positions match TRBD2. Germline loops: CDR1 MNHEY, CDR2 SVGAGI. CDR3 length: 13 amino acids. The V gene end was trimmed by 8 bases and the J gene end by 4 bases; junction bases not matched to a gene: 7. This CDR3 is CASRQPGGETQYF. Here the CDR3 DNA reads TGTGCCAGCCGCCAACCGGGAGGAGAGACCCAGTACTTC.

The CDR3 region is CASSLDPSGGARDTQYF. In nucleotides, the CDR3 is TGCGCCAGCAGCTTGGACCCCAGCGGGGGGGCCAGAGATACGCAGTATTTT. This sequence joins TRBV5-1 and TRBJ2-3; 10 bases fit TRBD2. V trimming: 0 bases; J trimming: 5 bases; junction bases outside the gene matches: 9. CDR1 and CDR2 (germline): SGHRS, YFSETQ. The CDR3 is 17 amino acids.

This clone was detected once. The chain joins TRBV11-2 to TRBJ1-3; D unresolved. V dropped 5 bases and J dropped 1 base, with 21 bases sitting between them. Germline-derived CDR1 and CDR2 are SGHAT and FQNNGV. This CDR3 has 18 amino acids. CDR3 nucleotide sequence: TGTGCCAGCAGCCCTTCATCCCCCGTCCCAGGATCTGGAAACACCATATATTTT. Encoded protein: CASSPSSPVPGSGNTIYF.